This T cell receptor beta chain stems from a study of T cells after yellow fever vaccination. 5'RACE template switching added a universal primer site and UMIs to TCR cDNA. TCRdb fed the 5' RACE reads into MiXCR, producing one record per CDR3 protein. The sample has about 550,000 distinct CDR3 sequences, about a fifth seen once. Study-level points and caveats: A faster peak, day 5 versus 15, was reached by the weaker secondary response.

This clonotype was seen more than once but under ten times. No antigen is known for it. The CDR3 is 13 residues long. The germline V gene encodes CDR1 SNHLY and CDR2 FYNNEI. V was trimmed by 3 bases and J by 3 bases, leaving 8 bases between them. This chain connects TRBV2 to TRBJ2-5; D gene uncertain. The material sequenced was PBMCs, taken 15 days after the yellow fever booster vaccination. This clonotype originated in a man aged 25 to 40 who received the YFV17D yellow fever vaccine. The CDR3: CASSDAFKETQYF. In DNA form, the CDR3 reads TGTGCCAGCAGTGATGCCTTCAAAGAGACCCAGTACTTC.